Listed here are 21 T cell receptor beta chains from one sample, sequenced in a study of blood T cell repertoires in COVID-19. Only in-frame clones appear in the TCRdb table, and some are missing; sequencing was by immunoSEQ multiplex PCR. The sample contains fewer than 250,000 clones, less than 90% of which appear only once. Sequencing was performed on peripheral blood. Source of these receptors: a man aged 35 to 55 with acute or convalescent COVID-19.

In this sample, this clone turned up once. The V call is TRBV5-1, the J call TRBJ2-2; D might be TRBD2 (5 bases). Trimming took 4 bases from V and 4 from J, leaving 8 bases between them. The CDR3 totals 13 residues. The germline gives CDR1 SGHRS, CDR2 YFSETQ. CDR3 amino acids: CASSVGVTGELFF. Written as DNA, the CDR3 is TGCGCCAGCAGCGTGGGAGTCACCGGGGAGCTGTTTTTT.

CDR3 sequence: CASSVGRFYQPQHF. The CDR3 DNA is TGTGCCAGTAGTGTGGGCCGGTTCTATCAGCCCCAGCATTTT. The chain is built from TRBV19 and TRBJ1-5; D is undetermined. The CDR3 sequence is 14 residues long. The germline V and J ends were trimmed by 5 bases and 5 bases, with 13 bases remaining between them. Germline V lookup: CDR1 LNHDA, CDR2 SQIVND (reference sequence).

CDR3 in DNA: TGTGCCAGCAGTCTAGGACTAGCGGGATCTGTTGAGCAGTTCTTC. The encoded protein is CASSLGLAGSVEQFF. This chain links TRBV27 with TRBJ2-1, with 12 bases aligning to TRBD2. The CDR3 extends over 15 amino acids. V was pared by 5 bases and J by 9 bases, with 8 bases of the junction left unmatched. Per the germline V gene, CDR1 is MNHEY and CDR2 is SMNVEV (reference sequence).

The chain links TRBV6-5 to TRBJ2-1; D perhaps matches TRBD2 (7 bases). V was cut by 8 bases and J by 2 bases, with 16 bases left in between. The CDR3 loop spans 15 amino acids. CDR1 is MNHEY, CDR2 SVGAGI, per germline. The CDR3, as DNA: TGTGCCAGCTTGAAGTCGGGGGGCACCTACAATGAGCAGTTCTTC. Encoded protein: CASLKSGGTYNEQFF.

The chain couples TRBV6-5 to TRBJ2-1; tentative D call: TRBD2 (6 bases). Trimming shortened V by 1 base and J by 0 bases, and 10 bases separated the two germline ends. The CDR3 runs 16 residues. Germline lookup yields CDR1 MNHEY and CDR2 SVGAGI. In nucleotides, the CDR3 is TGTGCCAGCAGTTACTTAGCGGAGAGCTCCTACAATGAGCAGTTCTTC. It is translated as CASSYLAESSYNEQFF.

This clone turned up a few times. This chain uses TRBV30 with TRBJ2-7; 8 bases fit TRBD1. The CDR3 spans 13 residues. J was trimmed by 3 bases and V by 7 bases; bases with no gene match: 8. Germline V gene lookup returns CDR1 GTSNPN and CDR2 SVGIG (reference sequence). CDR3 sequence (DNA): TGTGCCTCTGCGGGACAGGTTAGCTACGAGCAGTACTTC. Translating it yields CASAGQVSYEQYF.

V is TRBV7-9 and J is TRBJ1-1; 10 positions agree with TRBD1. CDR3 length: 16 amino acids. The V gene's germline CDR1 is SEHNR and CDR2 FQNEAQ (reference sequence). The V gene end was trimmed by 3 bases and the J gene end by 8 bases; junction bases not matched to a gene: 12. CDR3 DNA: TGTGCCAGCAGCTTCGGGACAGGGGCCCTAGAATCCGAAGCTTTCTTT. Encoded protein: CASSFGTGALESEAFF. Based on the CDR3 plus reference TRBV7-9 and TRBJ1-1, the full variable domain is DTGVSQNPRHKITKRGQNVTFRCDPISEHNRLYWYRQTLGQGPEFLTYFQNEAQLEKSRLLSDRFSAERPKGSFSTLEIQRTEQGDSAMYLCASSFGTGALESEAFFGQGTRLTVV.

The V and J genes are TRBV11-2 and TRBJ2-7, with a possible D match to TRBD2 (5 bases). The CDR3 covers 15 residues. The V end lost 0 bases, the J end lost 0 bases, and 9 bases lay between the germline ends. CDR1 and CDR2 (germline): SGHAT, FQNNGV. CDR3 sequence (DNA): TGTGCCAGCAGCTTAGAGGCGAGGGCCTCCTACGAGCAGTACTTC. Encoded protein: CASSLEARASYEQYF.

The chain is built from TRBV9 and TRBJ2-7, with D possibly being TRBD2 (5 bases). The CDR3 has 16 residues. CDR1 SGDLS and CDR2 YYNGEE come from the germline V gene. V was cut by 3 bases and J by 2 bases, with 18 bases left in between. Written as DNA, the CDR3 is TGTGCCAGCAGCGGATCAAGCGGTGGGGTAACCTACGAGCAGTACTTC. Translating gives CASSGSSGGVTYEQYF.

V usage is TRBV30 and J usage is TRBJ2-7; TRBD1 is a possible D gene (6 bases). V lost 2 bases to trimming and J lost 6 bases, with 11 bases between them. Germline values: CDR1 GTSNPN, CDR2 SVGIG (reference sequence). CDR3 size: 12 residues. CDR3 region: CAWSRTGSEQYF. In DNA form, the CDR3 reads TGTGCCTGGAGTCGTACAGGGAGCGAGCAGTACTTC. Variable domain in full (rest from reference TRBV30 and TRBJ2-7): SQTIHQWPATLVQPVGSPLSLECTVEGTSNPNLYWYRQAAGRGLQLLFYSVGIGQISSEVPQNLSASRPQDRQFILSSKKLLLSDSGFYLCAWSRTGSEQYFGPGTRLTVT.

This clone has a single count. The V and J genes are TRBV7-9 and TRBJ2-6; D not resolved. Germline values: CDR1 SEHNR, CDR2 FQNEAQ (reference sequence). With 3 bases removed from V and 2 bases from J, the gap between germline ends came to 5 bases. The CDR3 spans 14 residues. The CDR3, as DNA: TGTGCCAGCAGCTTGAGGACTGGGGCCAACGTCCTGACTTTC. This sequence encodes CASSLRTGANVLTF.

CDR3 DNA: TGTGCCACCGGAGGAGGGGCCGGCTGGGAGCTGTTTTTT. Translating it yields CATGGGAGWELFF. The chain joins TRBV27 to TRBJ2-2, with D possibly being TRBD2 (6 bases). CDR1 MNHEY and CDR2 SMNVEV come from the germline V gene (reference sequence). The CDR3 covers 13 residues. V lost 10 bases and J lost 9, with 18 bases in between.

The rearrangement joins TRBV2 to TRBJ2-2; D is perhaps TRBD1 (6 bases). Looked up from germline, CDR1 is SNHLY and CDR2 is FYNNEI. Trimming took 3 bases from V and 0 from J, leaving 11 bases between them. The CDR3 has 16 residues. This chain's CDR3 is CASSDLGHANTGELFF. CDR3 in DNA: TGTGCCAGCAGTGACCTGGGACACGCGAACACCGGGGAGCTGTTTTTT.

The V and J genes are TRBV21-1 and TRBJ1-4; the D call in the table, TRBD1, was not verified against the DNA. TRBV21-1 is assigned pseudogene status. CDR3 length: 15 residues. CDR3 loop: CASTPGEAGNEKLFF. CDR3 in DNA: TGTGCCAGCACTCCAGGGGAAGCTGGAAATGAAAAACTGTTTTTT.

The gene calls are TRBV28 and TRBJ2-1; 8 bases match TRBD2. The CDR3 is 15 amino acids. In germline, CDR1 is MDHEN, CDR2 SYDVKM. J was trimmed by 7 bases and V by 7 bases; bases with no gene match: 12. The CDR3: CASMAGGAESNEQFF. CDR3 sequence (DNA): TGTGCCAGCATGGCGGGAGGTGCCGAGTCAAATGAGCAGTTCTTC.

The chain combines TRBV27 with TRBJ2-2; D may be TRBD1 (6 bases). This CDR3 spans 14 amino acids. V lost 8 bases and J lost 1, with 11 bases in between. CDR1 MNHEY and CDR2 SMNVEV come from the germline V gene (reference sequence). The CDR3 coding sequence is TGTGCCAGCGCAGAACAGGGGAACACCGGGGAGCTGTTTTTT. Protein product: CASAEQGNTGELFF.

The CDR3 is CASISGAFFTGELFF. The CDR3 DNA reads TGTGCCAGCATTTCAGGGGCCTTCTTCACCGGGGAGCTGTTTTTT. The chain recombines TRBV6-5 with TRBJ2-2; possible D gene TRBD1, 6 bases. The germline gives CDR1 MNHEY, CDR2 SVGAGI. With 7 bases removed from V and 4 bases from J, the gap between germline ends came to 16 bases. The CDR3 runs 15 residues.

The gene calls are TRBV28 and TRBJ2-7; maybe TRBD1 (6 bases). The germline gives CDR1 MDHEN, CDR2 SYDVKM. The germline V and J ends were trimmed by 4 bases and 6 bases, with 7 bases remaining between them. CDR3 length: 11 residues. CDR3 bases: TGTGCCAGCAGTTGGACAGCCGAGCAGTACTTC. Protein sequence: CASSWTAEQYF.

The V call is TRBV4-2, the J call TRBJ2-7; D is unresolved. Trimming took off 1 base at V and 5 bases at J, with 12 bases between the two ends. This CDR3 is 14 amino acids long. In germline, CDR1 is LGHNA, CDR2 YNFKEQ. CDR3 sequence reads: CASSQGRFLDEQYF. DNA of the CDR3: TGTGCCAGCAGCCAAGGGCGGTTCCTCGACGAGCAGTACTTC.

The gene calls are TRBV4-1 and TRBJ2-6; no firm D call. V lost 4 bases and J 2 bases, leaving 3 bases between the germline ends. This CDR3 spans 13 amino acids. CDR1 is MGHRA, CDR2 YSYEKL, per germline. CDR3 protein: CASSLAGANVLTF. The CDR3, as DNA: TGCGCCAGCAGCCTAGCTGGGGCCAACGTCCTGACTTTC.

J is TRBJ2-1 and V is TRBV11-3, with TRBD1 matching over 11 bases. The V gene end was trimmed by 5 bases and the J gene end by 7 bases; junction bases not matched to a gene: 10. Germline lookup yields CDR1 SGHNT and CDR2 YENEEA. The CDR3 is 16 residues long. CDR3 in amino acids: CASSLGGTGGRNEQFF. CDR3 nucleotides: TGTGCCAGCAGCCTAGGAGGGACAGGGGGGAGGAATGAGCAGTTCTTC.